Listed here are 14 T cell receptor beta chains from one sample, sequenced in a study of CD8 T cells in Susac syndrome. Random hexamers were used to reverse transcribe 0.5 to 1 ug of RNA. MiXCR, applied by TCRdb to the immunoSEQ multiplex PCR reads, yields one record per CDR3 protein. The sample consists of roughly 120,000 distinct CDR3 sequences, roughly 95% of them appearing once. Sequenced material: CD4+ T cells from PBMCs. Source of these receptors: a human donor in good health.

V usage is TRBV10-3 and J usage is TRBJ2-5, with D hard to call. The CDR3 totals 13 residues. From germline, CDR1 is ENHRY and CDR2 SYGVKD. V was clipped by 0 bases and J by 7 bases, with 9 bases between them. The CDR3 is CAISESYLGTQYF. In DNA form, the CDR3 reads TGTGCCATCAGTGAGTCCTATCTCGGGACCCAGTACTTC.

This clonotype was picked up one time. CDR3 amino acids: CASRTPPGELFF. The CDR3 nucleotides read TGTGCCAGCAGGACCCCCCCCGGGGAGCTGTTTTTT. The chain combines TRBV28 with TRBJ2-2, with unresolved D. This CDR3 contains 12 residues. V was pared by 6 bases and J by 6 bases, with 8 bases between. Germline-derived CDR1 and CDR2 are MDHEN and SYDVKM.

The CDR3 DNA reads TGTGCCAGCAGTTGGACTAGAGGCACAGATACGCAGTATTTT. This sequence encodes CASSWTRGTDTQYF. The genes are TRBV12-3 or TRBV12-4 and TRBJ2-3, with TRBD2 identical over 7 bases. The CDR3 has 14 residues. J lost 1 base, V lost 4 bases, and 2 bases had no gene match.

The genes are TRBV30 and TRBJ1-2; D remains unclear. Germline lookup yields CDR1 GTSNPN and CDR2 SVGIG (reference sequence). V lost 0 bases, J lost 2 bases, and 10 bases lay in between. The CDR3 loop spans 14 amino acids. This chain's CDR3 is CAWSVPIPNYGYTF. CDR3 nucleotide sequence: TGTGCCTGGAGTGTACCCATCCCCAACTATGGCTACACCTTC.

The gene calls are TRBV5-1 and TRBJ2-3; weak D call: TRBD1 (6 bases). The CDR3 runs 18 residues. In germline, CDR1 is SGHRS, CDR2 YFSETQ. The ends were cut back, 0 bases at V and 2 bases at J, with 19 bases in the middle. In DNA form, the CDR3 reads TGCGCCAGCAGCTTGGCAGGGGTGGTTGCGGCTTACACAGATACGCAGTATTTT. Protein product: CASSLAGVVAAYTDTQYF.

The chain joins TRBV6-1 to TRBJ1-5; the D gene is possibly TRBD1 (6 bases). This CDR3 is built from 15 residues. The V and J ends lost 5 bases and 1 base respectively, with 12 bases between them. Germline CDR1 is MNHNS and CDR2 is SASEGT. The chain's CDR3 is CASSLQGISNQPQHF. The CDR3 DNA reads TGTGCCAGCAGTCTACAGGGAATAAGCAATCAGCCCCAGCATTTT.

V and J are TRBV9 and TRBJ2-6, with D tentatively TRBD1 (5 bases). The germline V gene has CDR1 SGDLS and CDR2 YYNGEE. The CDR3 sequence is 17 residues long. The V end was cut by 4 bases, the J end by 0 bases, with 14 bases between. The CDR3 here is CASSSRALRSGANVLTF. The DNA of the CDR3 is TGTGCCAGCAGCTCCAGGGCTCTGCGCTCTGGGGCCAACGTCCTGACTTTC.

This clonotype was counted once. The CDR3 spells CASQEGALGYGYTF. In nucleotides, the CDR3 is TGTGCCAGCCAGGAGGGGGCCCTAGGCTATGGCTACACCTTC. The genes are TRBV25-1 and TRBJ1-2; 7 bases are shared with TRBD1. The V gene end was trimmed by 8 bases and the J gene end by 4 bases; junction bases not matched to a gene: 10. Germline V CDR1 and CDR2: MGHDK, SYGVNS. The CDR3 covers 14 residues.

The CDR3 DNA sequence: TGTGCCACCAGTGATGGTGCTAACTATGGCTACACCTTC. Protein sequence: CATSDGANYGYTF. The chain is built from TRBV24-1 and TRBJ1-2; no definite D call. V lost 3 bases and J 0 bases, leaving 4 bases between the germline ends. Germline CDR1 KGHDR, CDR2 SFDVKD. The CDR3 covers 13 residues.

The chain combines TRBV4-1 with TRBJ2-1; tentative D call: TRBD2 (5 bases). Germline-derived CDR1 and CDR2 are MGHRA and YSYEKL. Trimming left V 4 bases short and J 4 bases short, with 11 bases between. The CDR3 is made up of 14 amino acids. The CDR3 DNA reads as TGCGCCAGCAGCCCCGGTGGCGGGTACAATGAGCAGTTCTTC. This translates into CASSPGGGYNEQFF.

This chain connects TRBV18 to TRBJ1-1; TRBD1 is a possible D gene (5 bases). Germline CDR1 and CDR2: KGHSH and LQKENI. Trimming left V 0 bases short and J 4 bases short, with 12 bases between. The CDR3 extends over 15 amino acids. CDR3: CASSPPLGAGTEAFF. For the CDR3, the DNA is TGTGCCAGCTCACCACCTCTCGGGGCAGGCACTGAAGCTTTCTTT. The full variable domain, rest sourced from reference TRBV18 and TRBJ1-1, is NAGVMQNPRHLVRRRGQEARLRCSPMKGHSHVYWYRQLPEEGLKFMVYLQKENIIDESGMPKERFSAEFPKEGPSILRIQQVVRGDSAAYFCASSPPLGAGTEAFFGQGTRLTVV.

This rearrangement joins TRBV30 to TRBJ2-6; D is uncertain. This CDR3 is 13 amino acids long. Deletions cut 3 bases from V and 4 bases from J, with 7 bases between. Germline-derived CDR1 and CDR2 are GTSNPN and SVGIG (reference sequence). CDR3 sequence (DNA): TGTGCCTGGAGAGCGCCCGGGGCCAACGTCCTGACTTTC. Its translation is CAWRAPGANVLTF.

The V and J genes are TRBV6-5 and TRBJ2-7, with TRBD1 matching 8 bases. Per germline, CDR1 MNHEY and CDR2 SVGAGI. Trimming cost V 5 bases and J 4 bases; bases outside gene matches: 4. The CDR3 loop spans 13 amino acids. The CDR3 reads CASSQGAQYEQYF. CDR3 bases: TGTGCCAGCAGTCAGGGGGCTCAGTACGAGCAGTACTTC.

V and J are TRBV14 and TRBJ1-4, with D tentatively TRBD1 (5 bases). Germline V gene lookup returns CDR1 SGHDN and CDR2 FVKESK. This CDR3 is 13 amino acids long. The V end was cut by 0 bases, the J end by 11 bases, with 10 bases between. The CDR3 DNA is TGTGCCAGCAGCCAAGATCGTGAGGGGAAACTGTTTTTT. This sequence encodes CASSQDREGKLFF.